This TCR beta chain stems from a study of OX40 agonist ivuxolimab in advanced cancers. Study-level information: Melanoma, hepatocellular carcinoma, head and neck or renal cell cancer occurred in dose-escalation patients. Study-level findings and limits: Still undetermined is the antigen specificity of the expanded peripheral T cells. On average, CD8+ T cells showed a greater number of expanded clones than CD4+.

This clone has a handful of counts. Its antigen remains unidentified. TCRdb's table, derived via immunoSEQ multiplex PCR, lists solely in-frame clones and lacks some. The table shows about 67,000 clones, with 70% to 90% occurring only once. This TCR was sampled from an adult with an advanced solid tumor such as melanoma, head and neck, liver or kidney cancer. The sequencing here drew on CD4+ or CD8+ T cells sorted from blood, taken in a trial of the OX40 agonist ivuxolimab.

CDR3 region: CASSLGGESYEQYF. The CDR3, as DNA: TGTGCCAGCAGCTTGGGGGGTGAATCCTACGAGCAGTACTTC. The gene calls are TRBV7-9 and TRBJ2-7; the D gene is possibly TRBD2 (6 bases). CDR1 is SEHNR and CDR2 is FQNEAQ in the germline V gene (reference sequence). CDR3 length equals 14 residues. Trimming took off 3 bases at V and 1 base at J, with 10 bases between the two ends.